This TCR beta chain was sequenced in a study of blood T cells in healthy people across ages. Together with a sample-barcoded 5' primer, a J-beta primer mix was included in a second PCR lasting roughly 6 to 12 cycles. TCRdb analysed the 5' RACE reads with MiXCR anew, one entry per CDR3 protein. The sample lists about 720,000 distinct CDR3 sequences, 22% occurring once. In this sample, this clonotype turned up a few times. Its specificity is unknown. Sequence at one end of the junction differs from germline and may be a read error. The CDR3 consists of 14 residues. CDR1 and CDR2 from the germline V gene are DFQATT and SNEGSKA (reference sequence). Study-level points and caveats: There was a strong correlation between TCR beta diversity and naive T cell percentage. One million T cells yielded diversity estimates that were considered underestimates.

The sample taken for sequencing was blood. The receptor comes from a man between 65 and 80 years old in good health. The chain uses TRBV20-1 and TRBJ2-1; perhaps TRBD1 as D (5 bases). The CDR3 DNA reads TGCAGTGCCCTCTTGTGGGGCTCCTACGATGAGCAGTTCTTC. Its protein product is CSALLWGSYDEQFF.